The 13 T cell receptor beta chains below all came from one sample that was sequenced in a study of blood T cell repertoires in COVID-19. Data came from immunoSEQ multiplex PCR; TCRdb stores just in-frame clones and leaves some out. The data contain 150,000 or so clones, around nine tenths of them singletons. The sample was peripheral blood. These receptors were collected from a man aged 55 to 69 with active or convalescent COVID-19.

The V call is TRBV7-9, the J call TRBJ1-2; no reliable D call. Germline assignment: CDR1 SEHNR and CDR2 FQNEAQ (reference sequence). This CDR3 is 13 amino acids long. The V gene lost 6 bases and the J gene lost 8 bases, with 16 bases spanning the gap. The chain's CDR3 is CASRTPEGEGYTF. As DNA, the CDR3 is TGTGCCAGCAGAACCCCAGAGGGCGAAGGCTACACCTTC. The complete variable domain, with remaining parts taken from reference TRBV7-9 and TRBJ1-2, reads DTGVSQNPRHKITKRGQNVTFRCDPISEHNRLYWYRQTLGQGPEFLTYFQNEAQLEKSRLLSDRFSAERPKGSFSTLEIQRTEQGDSAMYLCASRTPEGEGYTFGSGTRLTVV.

The V gene is TRBV6-5, the J gene TRBJ1-2; TRBD1 agrees at 8 bases. V shed 4 bases, J shed 0 bases, and the junction held 1 base outside the gene matches. Germline loops: CDR1 MNHEY, CDR2 SVGAGI. This CDR3 has 14 residues. As DNA, the CDR3 is TGTGCCAGCAGTTCGGACAGGGCTAACTATGGCTACACCTTC. Protein sequence: CASSSDRANYGYTF.

This clone was observed once. The genes are TRBV11-2 and TRBJ2-1, with 9 positions matching TRBD2. Germline trimming cut 0 bases from V and 0 bases from J; bases unmatched to any gene: 12. Germline loops: CDR1 SGHAT, CDR2 FQNNGV. The CDR3 extends over 20 amino acids. The CDR3 DNA follows: TGTGCCAGCAGCTTAGATCCCTTAGCGGGAGCCTCCTCCTCCTACAATGAGCAGTTCTTC. Its translation is CASSLDPLAGASSSYNEQFF.

V is TRBV6-1 and J is TRBJ1-2; weak D call: TRBD1 (5 bases). V was shortened by 0 bases and J by 8 bases, with 13 bases between the two germline ends. Germline V gene data show CDR1 as MNHNS and CDR2 as SASEGT. The CDR3 has 14 amino acids. Here the CDR3 reads CASSEALGATGYTF. The CDR3 nucleotides are TGTGCCAGCAGTGAAGCGCTTGGGGCAACCGGCTACACCTTC.

This chain links TRBV19 with TRBJ2-2, with 7 bases aligning to TRBD2. V was pared by 7 bases and J by 5 bases, with 10 bases of the junction left unmatched. CDR1 and CDR2 (germline): LNHDA, SQIVND (reference sequence). The CDR3 runs to 15 residues. Written as DNA, the CDR3 is TGTGCCAGTACCACCTCCGGGACTACAACCGGGGAGCTGTTTTTT. Its protein product is CASTTSGTTTGELFF.

V gene TRBV4-2 combines with J gene TRBJ2-1; TRBD2 matches at 14 bases. The CDR3 sequence is 18 residues long. Trimming took 0 bases from V and 6 from J; bases not matched to a gene: 7. The germline V gene encodes CDR1 LGHNA and CDR2 YNFKEQ. The CDR3 loop reads CASSQDLFGTSGGNEQFF. CDR3 coding DNA: TGTGCCAGCAGCCAAGATTTATTTGGGACTAGCGGGGGCAATGAGCAGTTCTTC.

The chain joins TRBV5-6 to TRBJ2-1, with 9 bases lining up with TRBD2. The germline gives CDR1 SGHDT, CDR2 YYEEEE. V lost 4 bases and J lost 15; bases outside the gene matches: 8. The CDR3 has 12 amino acids. CDR3 nucleotides: TGTGCCAGCAGCCCGGGACTAGCTGGTCTGTTCTTC. Translating gives CASSPGLAGLFF. The whole variable domain, filled in from reference TRBV5-6 and TRBJ2-1, reads DAGVTQSPTHLIKTRGQQVTLRCSPKSGHDTVSWYQQALGQGPQFIFQYYEEEERQRGNFPDRFSGHQFPNYSSELNVNALLLGDSALYLCASSPGLAGLFFGPGTRLTVL.

This clone was recorded once. Here the CDR3 DNA reads TGTGCCAGCAGTGAACGTACCGGGGAGCTGTTTTTT. Its protein product is CASSERTGELFF. This chain uses TRBV6-1 with TRBJ2-2; D not certain. The V end was cut by 2 bases, the J end by 5 bases, with 3 bases between. The CDR3 spans 12 residues. Germline CDR1 is MNHNS and CDR2 is SASEGT.

The V and J genes are TRBV28 and TRBJ2-7; possibly TRBD2 for D (6 bases). Trimming removed 6 bases from V and 5 bases from J, with 23 bases in between. This CDR3 has 16 residues. CDR1 MDHEN and CDR2 SYDVKM come from the germline V gene. CDR3 DNA sequence: TGTGCCAGCAGCCTCTCTTCCCGGGGGAGAAAAGACGAGCAGTACTTC. Residues: CASSLSSRGRKDEQYF. The full variable domain, with the rest looked up from reference TRBV28 and TRBJ2-7, is DVKVTQSSRYLVKRTGEKVFLECVQDMDHENMFWYRQDPGLGLRLIYFSYDVKMKEKGDIPEGYSVSREKKERFSLILESASTNQTSMYLCASSLSSRGRKDEQYFGPGTRLTVT.

The V gene is TRBV2, the J gene TRBJ2-7; the match to TRBD2 covers 11 bases. This CDR3 is built from 15 residues. V gave up 5 bases and J gave up 6 bases; unmatched junction bases: 9. CDR1 and CDR2 from the germline V gene are SNHLY and FYNNEI. CDR3 DNA: TGTGCCAGCAGTCTGTCACTAGCGGGAGAGAGCGAGCAGTACTTC. Its translation: CASSLSLAGESEQYF.

The chain has TRBV6-5 and TRBJ2-7, with no clear D. CDR3 length: 15 amino acids. The V end was cut by 9 bases, the J end by 2 bases, with 20 bases between. Germline V CDR1 and CDR2: MNHEY, SVGAGI. This chain's CDR3 is CASQTSQALAYEQYF. CDR3 DNA sequence: TGTGCCAGTCAAACGTCGCAGGCTTTGGCCTACGAGCAGTACTTC.

This rearrangement joins TRBV6-2 or TRBV6-3 to TRBJ1-2, with 8 nucleotides matching TRBD1. Trimming cost V 5 bases and J 5 bases; bases outside gene matches: 7. This CDR3 has 14 amino acids. Germline V lookup: CDR1 MNHEY, CDR2 SVGEGT. The CDR3 bases are TGTGCCAGCAGTCCCTCGGACAGGGTGTATGGCTACACCTTC. Encoded protein: CASSPSDRVYGYTF.

The chain uses TRBV28 and TRBJ1-1; possible D gene TRBD1, 6 bases. V lost 6 bases to trimming and J lost 10 bases, with 15 bases between them. Per the germline V gene, CDR1 is MDHEN and CDR2 is SYDVKM. The length of the CDR3 is 12 residues. The CDR3 DNA is TGTGCCAGCAGAGTGTCCGGGACACTAGCTTTCTTT. Translated, it gives CASRVSGTLAFF.